This TCR beta chain was recovered during a study of T cells in Graves' hyperthyroidism and ophthalmopathy. Findings and caveats of the study: Ophthalmopathy, which appeared later, was predicted by the model a median around 6.9 months before onset. Most clonotypes expanded in thyroid above 0.001 were likewise present in blood.

Amplified TCR beta CDR3 regions came from RNA transcripts. The HTBI set primed first-round TCR CDR3 RT-PCR. In TCRdb, the multiplex PCR reads were re-called with MiXCR into one record per CDR3 protein. The sample contains around 580,000 distinct CDR3 sequences, around 45% of which appear only once. The germline V gene encodes CDR1 DFQATT and CDR2 SNEGSKA (reference sequence). V lost 1 base to trimming and J lost 0 bases, with 8 bases between them. CDR3 length equals 14 residues. In this sample, this clonotype turned up a few times. What it binds is not known. V usage is TRBV20-1 and J usage is TRBJ2-3, with D maybe TRBD2 (5 bases). This receptor was taken from a woman under 30 with Graves' hyperthyroidism. Sequenced material: peripheral blood or thyroid tissue (not recorded which). CDR3 coding DNA: TGCAGTGCTAGAGTATGGACTAGCACAGATACGCAGTATTTT. Amino acid sequence: CSARVWTSTDTQYF.